This paragraph covers one TCR beta chain sequence. Which antigen it targets is not known. No base quality information exists; no much larger clone differs at one position. Reading from cysteine to phenylalanine, the CDR3 counts 15 amino acids. Just CDR3 DNA is preserved here, 45 bases in frame from base 1. CDR1 and CDR2 are drawn from the germline V gene: SGHDT, YYEEEE. Trimming takes 4 bases from V and 6 bases from J, and the germline ends sit 17 bases apart. RNA was extracted with the RNeasy kit and roughly 0.45 to 1 ug was reverse transcribed using random hexamers. The immunoSEQ multiplex PCR assay, covering 54 Vbeta and 13 Jbeta segments, was used to amplify TCR beta CDR3 regions. PCR amplification bias was corrected by using a synthetic template baseline for primer optimization and computational correction. Per the source publication's procedure: Reads were assigned to V, D and J genes according to IMGT and analyzed in immunoSEQ Analyzer, with only productive sequences retained. To calculate clonality, Shannon entropy was normalized by log2 of the number of productive unique sequences and then subtracted from one. Public and private clones were assessed among the 100 most prevalent clones of each patient and control. Susac-specific clones were defined as absent from healthy and MS cohorts, 1052 published viral clones and other ImmuneACCESS disease sequences. TCRdb passed the public sequencing reads through fastp at Q25 and MiXCR, retaining productive beta sequences. Here each entry gathers all rows of one CDR3 protein and keeps the most common genes and DNA. What appears here as the V and J calls and clone size reflects TCRdb's work, not the paper's. The sample yields around 170,000 distinct CDR3 sequences; 90% to 95% were counted once. Jointly, the top ten make up over 0.095% of the sample.

These data belong to a study of CD8 T cells in Susac syndrome (dated by TCRdb to the late 2010s). For the wider study: Of the Susac syndrome patients who were sequenced, eight or nine were in clinical remission while more than five had clinically active disease. The study used repertoire sequencing to test whether antigen drove CD8+ T cell activation and differentiation in Susac syndrome. At blood withdrawal, Susac syndrome patients were either therapy-naive, taking corticosteroids (in some cases with IVIg as well), or taking IVIg alone. What the research found in general, with its limitations: The CD4+ T cell repertoire of patients with Susac syndrome showed no detectable clonal expansion. The study acknowledged that relatively few individuals were included in the TCR sequencing and HLA analysis.

Peripheral blood CD8+ and CD4+ T cells from healthy donors, Susac syndrome patients and multiple sclerosis patients were profiled by high-throughput TCR beta sequencing. The Susac syndrome patients fulfilled recently defined diagnostic criteria for either definite or probable disease. Bulk CD8+ and CD4+ T cells were purified by magnetic negative isolation, while CD8+ TEMRA cells were enriched using FACS. Blood was drawn into EDTA tubes, processed within 24 hours, and PBMCs were isolated by density gradient centrifugation. PBMCs intended for TCR sequencing were frozen in liquid nitrogen and were later thawed in a 37 degrees C water bath. A purity of at least 90% was achieved for sorted or isolated CD4+, CD8+ and CD8+ TEMRA cells.

The sequenced sample was CD4+ T cells from PBMCs. The receptor was isolated from a human donor with Susac syndrome. The chain links TRBV5-6 with TRBJ2-1; tentative D gene TRBD1, with 5 bases matching. The nucleotide sequence reads as follows: TGTGCCAGCAGCACCATAAAGGGGTTCGGCAATGAGCAGTTCTTC. It codes for CASSTIKGFGNEQFF.